This T cell receptor beta chain was documented in a study of shared clonotypes between healthy human individuals. The wider study: Researchers assigned three CD4 naive, three CD4 memory, two CD8 naive and one CD8 memory plate to each donor. Points from the study as a whole: Across subsets, estimated richness was generally greater for naive than for memory populations.

It was across several immunoSEQ plates that each subset's genomic DNA was evenly split. Assay used: immunoSEQ multiplex PCR; TCRdb lists only in-frame clones, some missing. The table includes over 750,000 clones, approximately 97% detected once. On this clone itself: As yet, its antigen is unknown.

Germline V CDR1 and CDR2: MNHNY, SVGAGI (reference sequence). Trimming left V 6 bases short and J 3 bases short, with 9 bases between. The CDR3 runs 12 residues. Naive CD8 isolation took CD45RO-negative cells positively selected for CCR7 and excluded terminally differentiated effector memory CD45RA+ cells. The gene calls are TRBV6-6 and TRBJ2-7, with D uncertain. The sequence was obtained from a man aged 25-45 years in good health. Sequenced material: naive CD8+ T cells sorted from blood. The CDR3 nucleotides are TGTGCCAGCAGCCCAGTAGGCTACGAGCAGTACTTC. Translating gives CASSPVGYEQYF.